The rows below give T cell receptor beta chains drawn from one sample of a study of PD-1 blockade in classical Hodgkin lymphoma. Data came from immunoSEQ multiplex PCR; TCRdb stores just in-frame clones and leaves some out. The sample consists of 13,000 to 15,000 clones, under 90% of them appearing once. The sequencing here drew on CD8+ T cells from blood, taken before the fourth cycle of nivolumab. The receptors here all came from a human donor with classical Hodgkin lymphoma. CDR3s include the opening cysteine and the closing phenylalanine or tryptophan. Fields, in order: J gene, clone size, D gene, V gene, CDR3 protein, CDR3 DNA. A D gene is named only where the DNA matches it firmly. Size is stated for part of the rows, as once, few or many counts, or as a class when the clone is expanded.

TRBJ2-7 . . TRBV30 CASSGLAADYEQYF TGTGCCTCCTCGGGGTTAGCGGCGGACTACGAGCAGTACTTC
TRBJ2-1 . . TRBV7-9 CASSKPGTPSSYNEQFF TGTGCCAGCAGCAAACCCGGGACTCCCAGCTCCTACAATGAGCAGTTCTTC
TRBJ2-7 . TRBD1 TRBV4-1 CASSPRDREDEQYF TGCGCCAGCAGCCCCAGGGACAGGGAGGACGAGCAGTACTTC
TRBJ2-7 . . TRBV19 CASSIALAGGLEQYF TGTGCCAGTAGTATAGCCCTGGCAGGTGGACTCGAGCAGTACTTC
TRBJ2-1 . TRBD1 TRBV5-1 CASSLRDRENEQFF TGCGCCAGCAGCCTGAGGGACAGGGAGAATGAGCAGTTCTTC
TRBJ2-7 . . TRBV25-1 CASSDNGEIYEQYF TGTGCCAGCAGTGATAATGGGGAAATCTACGAGCAGTACTTC
TRBJ2-1 . . TRBV29-1 CSVEVNNEQFF TGCAGCGTTGAGGTTAACAATGAGCAGTTCTTC
TRBJ2-5 . . TRBV4-1 CASSLMDGETQYF TGCGCCAGCAGTCTCATGGACGGGGAGACCCAGTACTTC
TRBJ1-1 few . TRBV6-1 CASSEAWTAGTEAFF TGTGCCAGCAGTGAAGCGTGGACAGCGGGGACTGAAGCTTTCTTT
TRBJ2-7 . . TRBV7-9 CASSLSDGYEQYF TGTGCCAGCAGCTTGTCCGACGGCTACGAGCAGTACTTC
TRBJ1-6 once . TRBV10-3 CAISESRGPSPLHF TGTGCCATCAGTGAGTCCCGGGGACCTTCACCCCTCCACTTT
TRBJ2-7 . . TRBV11-2 CASSGFHEQYF TGTGCCAGCAGCGGGTTCCACGAGCAGTACTTC
TRBJ2-1 . TRBD1 TRBV9 CASSVSEGAKYNEQFF TGTGCCAGCAGCGTCAGTGAGGGGGCAAAATACAATGAGCAGTTCTTC
TRBJ2-7 . . TRBV18 CASSPPPGDEYEQYF TGTGCCAGCTCACCCCCCCCCGGGGACGAGTACGAGCAGTACTTC
TRBJ2-3 . . TRBV7-9 CASSPPQFVTDTQYF TGTGCCAGCTCCCCTCCGCAGTTCGTCACAGATACGCAGTATTTT
TRBJ2-1 . TRBD2 TRBV4-2 CASSPGLAGGSSYNEQFF TGTGCCAGCAGCCCGGGACTAGCGGGGGGAAGCTCCTACAATGAGCAGTTCTTC
TRBJ1-1 . . TRBV7-9 CASDGSGVTEAFF TGTGCCAGCGACGGCTCGGGTGTAACTGAAGCTTTCTTT
TRBJ2-7 . TRBD2 TRBV13 CASSFSSGPSYEQYF TGTGCCAGCAGCTTTTCTAGCGGGCCATCCTACGAGCAGTACTTC
TRBJ1-2 . TRBD1 TRBV11-2 CASSETGGPHYGYTF TGTGCCAGCAGCGAAACAGGGGGTCCCCACTATGGCTACACCTTC
TRBJ2-7 . TRBD1 TRBV19 CASSVWDRTYEQYF TGTGCCAGTAGTGTTTGGGACAGAACCTACGAGCAGTACTTC
TRBJ2-5 . TRBD2 TRBV6-1 CASSARLASLQETQYF TGTGCCAGCAGTGCCCGACTAGCGAGTTTACAAGAGACCCAGTACTTC
TRBJ2-7 . TRBD2 TRBV27 CASSFGVGGSEQYF TGTGCCAGCAGCTTCGGGGTGGGGGGGTCCGAGCAGTACTTC
TRBJ2-1 . TRBD2 TRBV6-1 CASSGGGSPQFF TGTGCCAGCAGCGGCGGGGGTTCCCCACAGTTCTTC
TRBJ1-5 . . TRBV19 CASSILLQSNQPQHF TGTGCCAGTAGTATCCTCCTTCAGAGCAATCAGCCCCAGCATTTT
TRBJ2-7 . TRBD1 TRBV7-9 CASSLGQGWEQYF TGTGCCAGCAGCTTGGGACAGGGTTGGGAGCAGTACTTC
TRBJ2-1 . TRBD2 TRBV7-6 CASSLGGLAGKYNEQFF TGTGCCAGCAGCTTAGGCGGGCTAGCGGGAAAATACAATGAGCAGTTCTTC
TRBJ1-1 . . TRBV4-1 CASSQIGGQETEAFF TGCGCCAGCAGCCAAATCGGGGGCCAGGAAACTGAAGCTTTCTTT
TRBJ2-5 . . TRBV27 CASSSGRGVRETQYF TGTGCCAGCAGTTCCGGCAGGGGAGTGCGGGAGACCCAGTACTTC
TRBJ2-7 . . TRBV27 CASSPTPYAEQYF TGTGCCAGCAGTCCCACCCCATATGCCGAGCAGTACTTC
TRBJ1-1 . . TRBV6-1 CASSEGPGTEAFF TGTGCCAGCAGTGAGGGGCCGGGGACTGAAGCTTTCTTT
TRBJ1-2 . . TRBV7-9 CASSLPLTRGPYGYTF TGTGCCAGCAGCTTGCCCCTAACGCGGGGGCCCTATGGCTACACCTTC
TRBJ2-7 . . TRBV7-8 CASSLDGLGYEQYF TGTGCCAGCAGCTTAGACGGATTGGGCTACGAGCAGTACTTC
TRBJ1-2 . TRBD1 TRBV4-1 CASSQVSGGGYGYTF TGCGCCAGCAGCCAAGTCTCAGGGGGAGGCTATGGCTACACCTTC
TRBJ1-1 . TRBD1 TRBV25-1 CASSAAPGGFTEAFF TGTGCCAGCAGTGCGGCCCCAGGGGGTTTTACTGAAGCTTTCTTT
TRBJ2-7 . . TRBV2 CASEQFDLRTALLDEQYF TGTGCCAGCGAGCAATTCGATCTGAGGACCGCTCTTTTGGACGAGCAGTACTTC
TRBJ2-5 . . TRBV29-1 CSVDSTSSMETQYF TGCAGCGTTGATTCCACTAGCTCTATGGAGACCCAGTACTTC
TRBJ1-2 . . TRBV11-3 CASSGREGNYGYTF TGTGCCAGCAGCGGCCGTGAGGGGAACTATGGCTACACCTTC
TRBJ2-7 . TRBD2 TRBV19 CASGEGREQYF TGTGCCAGTGGGGAGGGCCGCGAGCAGTACTTC
TRBJ2-3 . . TRBV10-1 CASSVTAMGTDTQYF TGCGCCAGCAGTGTTACCGCGATGGGGACAGATACGCAGTATTTT
TRBJ2-1 . . TRBV27 CASSRGVSSYNEQFF TGTGCCAGCAGCCGCGGGGTTAGCTCCTACAATGAGCAGTTCTTC
TRBJ2-3 . . TRBV28 CASSRFQGTDTQYF TGTGCCAGCAGCCGTTTCCAGGGCACAGATACGCAGTATTTT
TRBJ2-7 few . TRBV7-9 CASSSATYEQYF TGTGCCAGCAGCTCAGCCACCTACGAGCAGTACTTC
TRBJ1-4 . . TRBV4-1 CASSQVGSNEKLFF TGCGCCAGCAGCCAAGTAGGATCTAATGAAAAACTGTTTTTT
TRBJ2-6 . . TRBV28 CASTRDTPYSGANVLTF TGTGCCAGCACCCGGGACACCCCCTACTCTGGGGCCAACGTCCTGACTTTC
TRBJ2-7 . TRBD2 TRBV18 CASSPQSLAGEYEQYF TGTGCCAGCTCACCACAAAGTCTAGCGGGAGAGTACGAGCAGTACTTC
TRBJ1-4 . . TRBV28 CASSSLARDGLNEKLFF TGTGCCAGCAGTTCCCTCGCACGGGACGGACTTAATGAAAAACTGTTTTTT
TRBJ2-7 . . TRBV19 CASSPGPKYEQYF TGTGCCAGTAGTCCGGGACCAAAGTACGAGCAGTACTTC
TRBJ1-2 . . TRBV28 CASSLEGNGYTF TGTGCCAGCAGTTTAGAGGGTAACGGCTACACCTTC